This TCR beta chain comes out of a study of blood T cell repertoires in COVID-19 (dated by TCRdb to 2018 to 2021). Looking at the study overall: Samples covering the acute and convalescent phases of COVID-19 were provided by collaborators in the United States, Italy and Spain. The material from the prospective study consisted of cDNA or gDNA derived from T cells, B-cell-depleted T cells, or PBMCs. Deeply sampled blood TCRbeta repertoires from subjects exposed to, actively infected with, or recovered from COVID-19 were included in the dataset. The repertoires were released in a freely available public database intended as a resource for research on the immune response to SARS-CoV-2. Samples came from the ongoing ImmuneRACE study (first 160 participants) plus 1,254 subjects from 6 global collaborators. Nearly every sample came with metadata listing a de-identified subject ID, COVID-19 status, age in years and sex. Where available, HLA class I and class II types were obtained from metadata supplied by the sample provider rather than from assay-based typing. Points the paper makes about the study in general: The quantity of clinical and demographic metadata differed by source and by participant and was supplied without curation.

Regarding this clone: Its antigen is still unknown. No per-base quality is available; no much larger clone lies one base away.

Reading from cysteine to phenylalanine, the CDR3 counts 15 amino acids. CDR3 DNA only is kept here, 45 bases in frame from base 1. CDR1 and CDR2 are read off the germline V gene as SGHRS and YFSETQ. Trimming at the junction amounts to 4 bases on V and 0 bases on J, and the germline ends lie 13 bases apart. In the prospective study, participants were roughly 18 to 100 years old, resided in about 25 geographic areas of the United States, and were enrolled through a virtual design. In the prospective study, participants were assigned to cohorts based on the clinical history participants reported in a screening survey and a study questionnaire. Recovered participants in ImmuneRACE Cohort 3 were defined by two consecutive negative NP/OP PCR tests, clearance by a healthcare professional, or resolution of symptoms. Each participant in the prospective study had whole blood, serum and a nasopharyngeal or oropharyngeal swab collected by mobile phlebotomists. Over a roughly 2-month period, participants in the prospective study had the option of providing additional blood draws and questionnaires. Before DNA extraction, blood samples from the prospective study were shipped at room temperature or frozen.

TCRbeta CDR3 regions were amplified from genomic DNA using the immunoSEQ Assay, a bias-controlled multiplex PCR. Under the source paper's analysis protocol: Within the assay, amplification of reference gene primers was used to estimate how many nucleated cells each sample contained. To quantify the absolute abundance of each unique TCRbeta CDR3 rearrangement, sequence reads were collapsed and filtered. For each sample, productive Simpson clonality was calculated as the square root of Simpson's diversity index across productive rearrangements. TCRdb carries this immuneACCESS record with in-frame sequences only. Its versions omit some clonotypes, under half of them owing to an unresolved V gene in the studies checked, with the rest unexplained. The D gene and trimming were derived from the DNA, and the V and J assignments and clone size from that table. The sample includes some 300,000 clones, with around 91% observed a single time. The top ten constitute roughly a tenth of the sample.

The sequence was obtained from a middle-aged woman who had recovered from COVID-19. The sequenced sample was PBMCs or T cells enriched from blood (not recorded which). The rearrangement combines TRBV5-1 with TRBJ1-1; no D gene can be assigned with confidence. The nucleotides are TGCGCCAGCAGCCGGAGGACGGGATTGAACACTGAAGCTTTCTTT. It translates as CASSRRTGLNTEAFF.